Each of the 25 T cell receptor beta chains below was sequenced from the same sample in a study of a mutant IDH1 vaccine in newly diagnosed glioma. Sequencing used immunoSEQ multiplex PCR; TCRdb keeps in-frame clones, though not all of them. In the table there are 85,000 to 100,000 clones, about 87% of which are singletons. Noted time point: baseline, week 1 (first vaccination visit). Described treatment: pre-vaccination baseline after standard-of-care therapy. The sample consisted of PBMCs, taken from a glioma patient treated with radiotherapy, temozolomide or both. The receptors shown here come from a woman aged 50 to 60 with glioma.

As concerns this clone: The sample carries other DNA sequences with the same CDR3. The rearrangement links TRBV28 to TRBJ2-3; tentatively, D is TRBD2 (5 bases). Germline CDR1 reads MDHEN; CDR2 reads SYDVKM. V was cut by 3 bases and J by 1 base, with 5 bases left in between. CDR3 length: 13 amino acids. In DNA, the CDR3 is TGTGCCAGCAGTTTTAGCGGCACAGATACGCAGTATTTT. It encodes CASSFSGTDTQYF.

The chain joins TRBV2 to TRBJ1-4, with D possibly matching TRBD1 (5 bases). Germline V gives CDR1 SNHLY, CDR2 FYNNEI. Trimming took off 5 bases at V and 4 bases at J, with 14 bases between the two ends. This CDR3 has 15 residues. CDR3 sequence: CASSSEGTGNEKLFF. CDR3 nucleotide sequence: TGTGCCAGCAGTTCCGAGGGGACGGGTAATGAAAAACTGTTTTTT.

The chain joins TRBV5-1 to TRBJ2-1; TRBD2 matches 11 bases. The CDR3 sequence is 17 residues long. Losses at the gene ends were 3 bases for V and 7 bases for J; bases not matched to a gene: 12. Germline CDR1 reads SGHRS; CDR2 reads YFSETQ. The CDR3 is CASSWPGLAERGNEQFF. In DNA form, the CDR3 reads TGCGCCAGCAGCTGGCCGGGACTAGCGGAACGGGGAAATGAGCAGTTCTTC.

V gene TRBV10-1 combines with J gene TRBJ1-3; a weak D match, TRBD1 (6 bases). The CDR3 has 16 residues. V was cut by 3 bases and J by 4 bases, with 16 bases left in between. Germline V gene lookup returns CDR1 WNHNN and CDR2 SYGVQD (reference sequence). The DNA of the CDR3 is TGCGCCAGCAGTGACTCCAGGGGATCGTACGGAAACACCATATATTTT. This sequence encodes CASSDSRGSYGNTIYF.

This clone has just a few counts. This rearrangement joins TRBV10-3 to TRBJ2-5, with a tentative D call TRBD2 (5 bases). V was trimmed by 3 bases and J by 4 bases, leaving 12 bases between them. Germline V lookup: CDR1 ENHRY, CDR2 SYGVKD. CDR3 length: 14 residues. The CDR3 region is CAISEVGRGETQYF. The CDR3 DNA is TGTGCCATCAGTGAAGTGGGGAGAGGAGAGACCCAGTACTTC.

The chain joins TRBV7-9 to TRBJ1-1; TRBD1 is a possible D gene (6 bases). V gave up 1 base and J gave up 2 bases, with 11 bases separating them. The CDR3 extends over 15 amino acids. Looked up from germline, CDR1 is SEHNR and CDR2 is FQNEAQ (reference sequence). In DNA, the CDR3 is TGTGCCAGCAGCTTAGGGGCGGACAGCAACACTGAAGCTTTCTTT. This translates into CASSLGADSNTEAFF. The full variable domain, in which reference TRBV7-9 and TRBJ1-1 provide the parts outside the CDR3, is DTGVSQNPRHKITKRGQNVTFRCDPISEHNRLYWYRQTLGQGPEFLTYFQNEAQLEKSRLLSDRFSAERPKGSFSTLEIQRTEQGDSAMYLCASSLGADSNTEAFFGQGTRLTVV.

This chain connects TRBV4-1 to TRBJ1-5; D ambiguous. The CDR3 totals 16 residues. The V and J ends lost 2 bases and 6 bases respectively, with 17 bases between them. The germline V gene encodes CDR1 MGHRA and CDR2 YSYEKL. CDR3 residues: CASSQPTVGRFQPQHF. DNA of the CDR3: TGCGCCAGCAGCCAACCGACCGTGGGGAGGTTTCAGCCCCAGCATTTT.

The gene calls are TRBV7-8 and TRBJ1-6, with 8 bases lining up with TRBD1. The CDR3 extends over 14 amino acids. Looked up from germline, CDR1 is SGHVS and CDR2 is FQNEAQ. J was trimmed by 9 bases and V by 3 bases; bases with no gene match: 4. The CDR3 spells CASSFEQGGSPLHF. The CDR3 DNA reads TGTGCCAGCAGCTTCGAACAGGGGGGTTCACCCCTCCACTTT.

This rearrangement joins TRBV5-6 to TRBJ2-1, with D possibly matching TRBD2 (5 bases). Germline V gene sequence: CDR1 SGHDT, CDR2 YYEEEE. V was shortened by 0 bases and J by 11 bases, with 15 bases between the two germline ends. The CDR3 consists of 14 residues. The DNA for the CDR3 is TGTGCCAGCAGCTTGGGACTGGGAGATAGGAAGCAGTTCTTC. This gives the protein CASSLGLGDRKQFF.

The genes are TRBV18 and TRBJ2-7; D gene unclear. This CDR3 region has 14 residues. The V and J ends lost 0 bases and 7 bases respectively, with 13 bases between them. Germline-derived CDR1 and CDR2 are KGHSH and LQKENI. The DNA of the CDR3 is TGTGCCAGCTCACCACCGAGGACCCAAGGGGAGCAGTACTTC. Translating gives CASSPPRTQGEQYF.

As to this clone: Other DNA sequences in the sample encode the same CDR3. The chain recombines TRBV2 with TRBJ1-6; 7 bases match TRBD1. The trim removed 5 bases at V and 7 bases at J, leaving 5 bases unmatched. This CDR3 spans 14 amino acids. Germline CDR1 and CDR2: SNHLY and FYNNEI. The DNA for the CDR3 is TGTGCCAGCAGTTTACAGGGGAGCAATTCACCCCTCCACTTT. This sequence encodes CASSLQGSNSPLHF.

This clone was seen once. This rearrangement joins TRBV6-6 to TRBJ2-3; D is perhaps TRBD2 (6 bases). Germline V lookup: CDR1 MNHNY, CDR2 SVGAGI (reference sequence). This CDR3 region has 14 residues. V was shortened by 7 bases and J by 4 bases, with 15 bases between the two germline ends. The CDR3 bases are TGTGCCAGCACTGACAAGCGGGTTCCAGATACGCAGTATTTT. Residues: CASTDKRVPDTQYF.

The V gene is TRBV6-5, the J gene TRBJ2-7; 14 nucleotides match TRBD2. The CDR3 consists of 15 residues. Trimming took 6 bases from V and 3 from J; bases not matched to a gene: 4. Germline V gives CDR1 MNHEY, CDR2 SVGAGI. CDR3 DNA: TGTGCCAGCAGGGAGACTAGCGGGAGGGTCTACGAGCAGTACTTC. Amino acid sequence: CASRETSGRVYEQYF.

The chain has TRBV10-3 and TRBJ1-2; a possible D gene is TRBD1 (5 bases). This CDR3 comprises 15 residues. V lost 6 bases to trimming and J lost 0 bases, with 14 bases between them. Germline CDR1 is ENHRY and CDR2 is SYGVKD. The CDR3 region is CAIRRTTLANYGYTF. The CDR3 region has the DNA TGTGCCATCAGGAGGACAACCTTAGCTAACTATGGCTACACCTTC.

The rearrangement uses TRBV7-6 and TRBJ1-1; D unclear. The CDR3 loop spans 13 amino acids. The V end lost 1 base, the J end lost 5 bases, and 8 bases lay between the germline ends. Looked up from germline, CDR1 is SGHVS and CDR2 is FNYEAQ. DNA of the CDR3: TGTGCCAGCAGCTTAGAAAAAGGTACTGAAGCTTTCTTT. Translated: CASSLEKGTEAFF.

The J gene is TRBJ2-3, the V gene TRBV5-4; D possibly corresponds to TRBD2 (5 bases). The germline gives CDR1 SGHNT, CDR2 YYREEE (reference sequence). The V end was cut by 0 bases, the J end by 4 bases, with 12 bases between. The CDR3 has 15 residues. CDR3 coding DNA: TGTGCCAGCAGCTTGGGGCAGCGGACGGCAGATACGCAGTATTTT. Its translation: CASSLGQRTADTQYF.

The chain carries TRBV5-6 and TRBJ1-1; the match to TRBD1 covers 8 bases. Germline V gives CDR1 SGHDT, CDR2 YYEEEE. Losses at the gene ends were 4 bases for V and 11 bases for J; bases not matched to a gene: 10. The CDR3 loop spans 13 amino acids. CDR3 nucleotide sequence: TGTGCCAGCAGCCTCTGGACAGGGTATGTGGCTTTCTTT. Amino acid sequence: CASSLWTGYVAFF.

The J gene is TRBJ2-2, the V gene TRBV30; TRBD2 aligns across 10 bases. Trimming took 1 base from V and 2 from J; bases not matched to a gene: 7. This CDR3 has 17 residues. Germline assignment: CDR1 GTSNPN and CDR2 SVGIG (reference sequence). The CDR3 region is CAWSAQRTSGNTGELFF. Written as DNA, the CDR3 is TGTGCCTGGAGTGCCCAGAGGACTAGCGGAAACACCGGGGAGCTGTTTTTT.

The chain employs TRBV5-1 and TRBJ2-3; 11 bases map to TRBD2. The CDR3 runs to 17 residues. Germline lookup yields CDR1 SGHRS and CDR2 YFSETQ. Trimming at V came to 0 bases and at J to 3 bases, leaving 6 bases not matched to a gene. CDR3 DNA sequence: TGCGCCAGCAGCTTGGGCCTACTAGCGGGAGTAACAGATACGCAGTATTTT. The encoded protein is CASSLGLLAGVTDTQYF.

The rearrangement uses TRBV27 and TRBJ2-7; TRBD1 is a possible D gene (5 bases). Germline CDR1 and CDR2: MNHEY and SMNVEV (reference sequence). The CDR3 has 14 residues. V was trimmed by 3 bases and J by 5 bases, leaving 14 bases between them. The CDR3 reads CASSFTQAADEQYF. CDR3 sequence (DNA): TGTGCCAGCAGTTTTACACAGGCCGCCGACGAGCAGTACTTC.

V gene TRBV28 combines with J gene TRBJ1-2; 7 positions agree with TRBD1. J lost 0 bases, V lost 6 bases, and 7 bases had no gene match. There are 15 residues in the CDR3. Germline CDR1 MDHEN, CDR2 SYDVKM. CDR3: CASRRGQATNYGYTF. As DNA, the CDR3 is TGTGCCAGCAGGCGAGGACAGGCTACTAACTATGGCTACACCTTC.

The chain joins TRBV5-1 to TRBJ1-1; D gene ambiguous. Germline-derived CDR1 and CDR2 are SGHRS and YFSETQ. V lost 0 bases, J lost 6 bases, and 6 bases lay in between. The CDR3 consists of 12 residues. CDR3 DNA: TGCGCCAGCAGCTTGGTCGGGCCTGAAGCTTTCTTT. This sequence encodes CASSLVGPEAFF.

This clone was detected once. This chain connects TRBV7-8 to TRBJ1-4, with D tentatively TRBD1 (5 bases). Per the germline V gene, CDR1 is SGHVS and CDR2 is FQNEAQ. The CDR3 is 16 residues long. Trimming removed 5 bases at V and 0 bases at J, with 13 bases between. DNA of the CDR3: TGTGCCAGCAGCGGGCGGGGGGGTGCAACTAATGAAAAACTGTTTTTT. The encoded protein is CASSGRGGATNEKLFF.

This chain uses TRBV18 with TRBJ1-5, with D possibly matching TRBD1 (5 bases). The CDR3 runs 14 residues. Germline loops: CDR1 KGHSH, CDR2 LQKENI. V was clipped by 2 bases and J by 7 bases, with 12 bases between them. CDR3 nucleotide sequence: TGTGCCAGCTCACCAATTTCGACAGACCAGCCCCAGCATTTT. The encoded protein is CASSPISTDQPQHF.

The gene calls are TRBV18 and TRBJ2-7; 7 positions match TRBD1. Germline V gives CDR1 KGHSH, CDR2 LQKENI. V was pared by 8 bases and J by 1 base, with 5 bases of the junction left unmatched. The CDR3 has 13 residues. CDR3 DNA sequence: TGTGCCAGCACAGGGACAGAGTCCTACGAGCAGTACTTC. Residues: CASTGTESYEQYF.